The 3 T cell receptor beta chains in this list originate from one sample, sequenced in a study of lung T cells in sarcoidosis with Löfgren's syndrome. MiXCR, applied by TCRdb to the reads, yields one record per CDR3 protein. Of some 19,000 distinct CDR3 sequences detected, over 20% appear once; the ten largest clones hold roughly 0.77%. The sequenced sample consisted of CD4+ T cells from bronchoalveolar lavage. Receptors were obtained from a human donor with sarcoidosis (Löfgren's syndrome or another form), or a control subject (not recorded which).

This clonotype is classed as medium-sized (0.01 to 0.1%). The CDR3 here is CAAGGGNQPQHF. CDR3 nucleotide sequence: TGTGCCGCGGGCGGTGGCAATCAGCCCCAGCATTTT. The chain has TRBV24-1 and TRBJ1-5, with D uncertain. CDR1 is KGHDR, CDR2 SFDVKD, per germline. The V gene lost 12 bases and the J gene lost 2 bases, with 10 bases spanning the gap. The CDR3 has 12 amino acids.

In its sample, this clonotype was seen a few times. The V call is TRBV12-3 or TRBV12-4, the J call TRBJ1-1; the D gene is possibly TRBD1 (5 bases). The CDR3 runs to 13 residues. V was cut by 4 bases and J by 8 bases, with 14 bases left in between. This CDR3 reads CASSSNPGREAFF. Written as DNA, the CDR3 is TGTGCCAGCAGTTCGAATCCAGGGCGGGAAGCTTTCTTT.

This clonotype was counted many times. The chain has TRBV10-3 and TRBJ2-5, with 10 bases lining up with TRBD2. Trimming cost V 6 bases and J 3 bases; bases outside gene matches: 4. The germline CDR1 and CDR2 sequences are ENHRY and SYGVKD. This CDR3 has 14 amino acids. As DNA, the CDR3 is TGTGCCATCAGCGGGACTAGCGCTAAAGAGACCCAGTACTTC. It codes for CAISGTSAKETQYF.